These 13 T cell receptor beta chains came from one sample sequenced in a study of OX40 agonist ivuxolimab in advanced cancers. Libraries were prepared by immunoSEQ multiplex PCR; TCRdb keeps only in-frame clonotypes and omits some of them. This repertoire shows under 25,000 clones, approximately 87% found once; its top ten account for over 30%. This material consisted of CD4+ or CD8+ T cells sorted from blood, taken in a trial of the OX40 agonist ivuxolimab. Receptors were obtained from an adult with an advanced solid tumor such as melanoma, head and neck, liver or kidney cancer.

This clone was seen only a few times. The rearrangement links TRBV9 to TRBJ2-3, with 7 bases matching TRBD1. The germline V gene encodes CDR1 SGDLS and CDR2 YYNGEE. The CDR3 length is 16 residues. Trimming removed 7 bases from V and 1 base from J; junction bases left unmatched: 12. The CDR3 is CASEGTGDPGTDTQYF. The CDR3 bases are TGTGCCAGCGAAGGTACAGGGGACCCAGGCACAGATACGCAGTATTTT.

The chain links TRBV7-9 to TRBJ2-5; D not resolved. The CDR3 length is 15 residues. Trimming pared 5 bases from V and 2 bases from J, leaving 15 bases between. Germline assignment: CDR1 SEHNR and CDR2 FQNEAQ (reference sequence). The CDR3 here is CASSQEVWAQETQYF. In DNA, the CDR3 is TGTGCCAGCAGCCAAGAGGTTTGGGCTCAAGAGACCCAGTACTTC.

The genes are TRBV2 and TRBJ2-7; perhaps D is TRBD1 or TRBD2 (6 bases each). Germline values: CDR1 SNHLY, CDR2 FYNNEI. CDR3 length: 13 residues. V dropped 8 bases and J dropped 3 bases, with 14 bases sitting between them. CDR3 DNA: TGTGCCAGCGTGCTCGAGGGGGGCTACGAGCAGTACTTC. Protein sequence: CASVLEGGYEQYF.

The CDR3 loop is CASSLALGSQETQYF. The DNA of the CDR3 is TGTGCCAGCAGCTTAGCTCTTGGCAGCCAAGAGACCCAGTACTTC. This chain links TRBV7-9 with TRBJ2-5; D not resolved. V lost 0 bases to trimming and J lost 1 base, with 9 bases between them. This CDR3 spans 15 amino acids. Germline CDR1 is SEHNR and CDR2 is FQNEAQ (reference sequence).

This clone appeared a single time. The chain links TRBV5-1 to TRBJ2-1, with TRBD2 as a possible D gene (5 bases). This CDR3 spans 15 amino acids. V was clipped by 3 bases and J by 7 bases, with 17 bases between them. The germline gives CDR1 SGHRS, CDR2 YFSETQ. CDR3 in amino acids: CASSSSGIPGNEQFF. CDR3 DNA sequence: TGCGCCAGCAGCTCTTCGGGCATACCGGGGAATGAGCAGTTCTTC.

This chain joins TRBV27 and TRBJ2-3, with TRBD2 matching over 8 bases. V lost 0 bases to trimming and J lost 0 bases; unmatched junction nucleotides: 8. Germline loops: CDR1 MNHEY, CDR2 SMNVEV (reference sequence). The CDR3 is 18 amino acids. The CDR3 bases are TGTGCCAGCAGTTTATCGAATAGCGGGGCCGCTAGCACAGATACGCAGTATTTT. This gives the protein CASSLSNSGAASTDTQYF.

V usage is TRBV4-1 and J usage is TRBJ2-3; TRBD1 matches 8 bases. Germline CDR1 reads MGHRA; CDR2 reads YSYEKL. The V segment lost 3 bases and the J segment 4 bases; nucleotides outside the gene matches: 6. The CDR3 totals 15 residues. This CDR3 reads CASSQRQGIADTQYF. DNA for the CDR3: TGCGCCAGCAGCCAGAGACAGGGGATCGCAGATACGCAGTATTTT.

V gene TRBV27 combines with J gene TRBJ1-1; D uncertain. The germline gives CDR1 MNHEY, CDR2 SMNVEV (reference sequence). Trimming cost V 2 bases and J 0 bases, with 10 bases left between them. The CDR3 covers 15 residues. CDR3 in DNA: TGTGCCAGCAGTTTAAAAAGAGGCATGAACACTGAAGCTTTCTTT. Protein: CASSLKRGMNTEAFF.

The chain recombines TRBV29-1 with TRBJ2-1, with no clear D. CDR3 length equals 13 residues. V dropped 6 bases and J dropped 1 base, with 10 bases sitting between them. Germline-derived CDR1 and CDR2 are SQVTM and ANQGSEA. CDR3 amino acids: CSVIEVSYNEQFF. CDR3 in DNA: TGCAGCGTCATAGAAGTTTCCTACAATGAGCAGTTCTTC.

The chain employs TRBV19 and TRBJ1-5, with 9 bases that match TRBD1. V was pared by 6 bases and J by 6 bases, with 9 bases of the junction left unmatched. From germline, CDR1 is LNHDA and CDR2 SQIVND (reference sequence). This CDR3 spans 15 amino acids. The CDR3 loop is CASRAPGQGLQPQHF. In DNA form, the CDR3 reads TGTGCCAGTAGAGCTCCGGGACAGGGTCTTCAGCCCCAGCATTTT.

The rearrangement joins TRBV6-1 to TRBJ2-5; the D gene is possibly TRBD2 (5 bases). V was shortened by 7 bases and J by 5 bases, with 11 bases between the two germline ends. The CDR3 sequence is 12 residues long. Germline V gene lookup returns CDR1 MNHNS and CDR2 SASEGT. DNA of the CDR3: TGTGCCAGCATAGGACTCGGGGAGACCCAGTACTTC. This encodes CASIGLGETQYF.

By share, this clone counts as medium-sized. The V and J genes are TRBV5-4 and TRBJ1-1, with D uncertain. The V gene lost 4 bases and the J gene lost 1 base, with 8 bases spanning the gap. The CDR3 has 13 residues. Germline V lookup: CDR1 SGHNT, CDR2 YYREEE (reference sequence). The CDR3 loop is CASSRVENTEAFF. CDR3 coding DNA: TGTGCCAGCAGCCGGGTGGAGAACACTGAAGCTTTCTTT.

The V gene is TRBV2, the J gene TRBJ2-2; D remains ambiguous. This CDR3 has 12 amino acids. Germline V lookup: CDR1 SNHLY, CDR2 FYNNEI. V lost 6 bases, J lost 7 bases, and 9 bases lay in between. As DNA, the CDR3 is TGTGCCAGCAGGGACGGATTCGGGGAGCTGTTTTTT. Its protein product is CASRDGFGELFF. Together with reference TRBV2 and TRBJ2-2, the CDR3 gives the full variable domain: EPEVTQTPSHQVTQMGQEVILRCVPISNHLYFYWYRQILGQKVEFLVSFYNNEISEKSEIFDDQFSVERPDGSNFTLKIRSTKLEDSAMYFCASRDGFGELFFGEGSRLTVL.